This TCR beta chain derives from a study of blood T cell repertoires in COVID-19. V was trimmed by 2 bases and J by 1 base, leaving 13 bases between them. Germline values: CDR1 MNHEY, CDR2 SVGEGT. The CDR3 is 16 amino acids. Profiling relied on immunoSEQ multiplex PCR, and the TCRdb table lists in-frame clones only, not all of them. The repertoire includes approximately 290,000 clones, 80% to 90% of them detected once, and approximately 4% sits in the top ten. Membership in each cohort depended on participant-reported clinical history. The clonotype was recovered from a woman in her twenties or thirties who had recovered from COVID-19. Sequenced: PBMCs or T cells enriched from blood (not recorded which). V usage is TRBV6-2 or TRBV6-3 and J usage is TRBJ2-3; maybe TRBD2 (5 bases). The CDR3 loop reads CASSYPLRERTDTQYF. The DNA of the CDR3 is TGTGCCAGCAGTTACCCGTTACGGGAACGCACAGATACGCAGTATTTT.